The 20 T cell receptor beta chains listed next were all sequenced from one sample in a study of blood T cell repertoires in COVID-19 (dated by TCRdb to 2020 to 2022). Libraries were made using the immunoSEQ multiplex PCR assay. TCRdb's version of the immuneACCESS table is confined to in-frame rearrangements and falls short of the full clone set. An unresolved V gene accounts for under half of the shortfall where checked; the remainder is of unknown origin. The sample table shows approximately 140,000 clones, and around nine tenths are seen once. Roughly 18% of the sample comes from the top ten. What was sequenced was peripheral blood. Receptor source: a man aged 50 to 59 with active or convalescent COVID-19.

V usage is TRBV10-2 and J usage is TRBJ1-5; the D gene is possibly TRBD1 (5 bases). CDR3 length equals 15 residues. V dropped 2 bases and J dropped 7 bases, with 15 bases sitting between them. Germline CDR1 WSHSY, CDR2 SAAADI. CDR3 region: CASSEGDGRGQPQHF. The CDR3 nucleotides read TGCGCCAGCAGTGAGGGGGACGGGAGGGGACAGCCCCAGCATTTT.

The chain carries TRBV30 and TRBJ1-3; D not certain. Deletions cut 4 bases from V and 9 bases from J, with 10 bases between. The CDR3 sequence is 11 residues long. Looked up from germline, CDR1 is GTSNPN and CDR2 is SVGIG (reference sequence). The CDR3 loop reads CAWIGGITIYF. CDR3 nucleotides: TGTGCCTGGATAGGCGGGATCACCATATATTTT.

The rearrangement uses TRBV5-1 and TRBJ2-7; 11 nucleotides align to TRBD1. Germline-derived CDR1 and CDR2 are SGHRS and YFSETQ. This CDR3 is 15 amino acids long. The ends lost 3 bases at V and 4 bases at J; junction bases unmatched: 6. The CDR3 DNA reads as TGCGCCAGCAGCTCAGAGGACAGGGGGCTTTACGAGCAGTACTTC. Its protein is CASSSEDRGLYEQYF.

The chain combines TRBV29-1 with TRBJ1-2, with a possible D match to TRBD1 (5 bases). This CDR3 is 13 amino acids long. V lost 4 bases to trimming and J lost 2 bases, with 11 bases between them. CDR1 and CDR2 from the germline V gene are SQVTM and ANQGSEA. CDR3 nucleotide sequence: TGCAGCGTTGGAGTGGGGGGAAACTATGGCTACACCTTC. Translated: CSVGVGGNYGYTF.

The DNA for the CDR3 is TGTGCCAGTACGACCCAGACAGGGGGCTACGGAGAGACCCAGTACTTC. It is translated as CASTTQTGGYGETQYF. The chain has TRBV5-4 and TRBJ2-5; 10 positions match TRBD1. From germline, CDR1 is SGHNT and CDR2 YYREEE (reference sequence). This CDR3 region has 16 residues. V lost 8 bases and J lost 4; bases outside the gene matches: 14.

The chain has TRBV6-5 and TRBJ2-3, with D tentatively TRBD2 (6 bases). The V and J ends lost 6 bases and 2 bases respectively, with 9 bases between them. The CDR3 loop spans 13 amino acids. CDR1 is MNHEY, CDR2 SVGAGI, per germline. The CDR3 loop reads CASSRTTTDTQYF. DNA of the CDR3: TGTGCCAGCAGCCGGACTACCACAGATACGCAGTATTTT.

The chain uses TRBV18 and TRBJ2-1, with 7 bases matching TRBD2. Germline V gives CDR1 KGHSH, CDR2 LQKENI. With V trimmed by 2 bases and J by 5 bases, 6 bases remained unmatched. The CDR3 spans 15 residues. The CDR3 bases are TGTGCCAGCTCACCAGAGATCCTAGCGGACAATGAGCAGTTCTTC. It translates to CASSPEILADNEQFF.

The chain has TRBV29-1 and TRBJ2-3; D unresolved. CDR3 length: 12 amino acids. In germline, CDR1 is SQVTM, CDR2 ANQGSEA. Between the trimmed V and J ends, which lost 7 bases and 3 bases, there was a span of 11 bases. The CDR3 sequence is CSADIWTDTQYF. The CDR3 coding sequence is TGCAGCGCCGACATATGGACAGATACGCAGTATTTT.

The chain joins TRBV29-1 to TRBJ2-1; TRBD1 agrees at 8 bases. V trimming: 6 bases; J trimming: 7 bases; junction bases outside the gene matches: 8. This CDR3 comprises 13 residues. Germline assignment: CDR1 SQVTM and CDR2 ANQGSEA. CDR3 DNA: TGCAGCGTCCAACAGGGGGTGTTTAATGAGCAGTTCTTC. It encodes CSVQQGVFNEQFF.

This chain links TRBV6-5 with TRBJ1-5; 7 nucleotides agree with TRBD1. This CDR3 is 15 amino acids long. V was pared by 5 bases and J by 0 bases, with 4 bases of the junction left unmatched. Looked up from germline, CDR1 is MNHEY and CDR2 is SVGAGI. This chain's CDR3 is CASSRDSNSNQPQHF. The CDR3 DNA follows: TGTGCCAGCAGTCGGGACAGTAATAGCAATCAGCCCCAGCATTTT.

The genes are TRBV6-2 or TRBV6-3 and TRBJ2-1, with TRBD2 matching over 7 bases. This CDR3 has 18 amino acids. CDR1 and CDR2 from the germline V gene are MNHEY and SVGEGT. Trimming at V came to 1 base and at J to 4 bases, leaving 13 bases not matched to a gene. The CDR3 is CASSYFRGVKRDYNEQFF. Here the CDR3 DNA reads TGTGCCAGCAGTTACTTTCGGGGGGTGAAAAGGGATTACAATGAGCAGTTCTTC.

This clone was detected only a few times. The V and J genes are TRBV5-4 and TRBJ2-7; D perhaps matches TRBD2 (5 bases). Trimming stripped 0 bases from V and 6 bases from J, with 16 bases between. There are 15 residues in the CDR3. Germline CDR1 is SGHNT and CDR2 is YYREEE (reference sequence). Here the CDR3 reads CASSLGSWASSEQYF. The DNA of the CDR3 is TGTGCCAGCAGCTTGGGGAGTTGGGCTAGCTCCGAGCAGTACTTC.

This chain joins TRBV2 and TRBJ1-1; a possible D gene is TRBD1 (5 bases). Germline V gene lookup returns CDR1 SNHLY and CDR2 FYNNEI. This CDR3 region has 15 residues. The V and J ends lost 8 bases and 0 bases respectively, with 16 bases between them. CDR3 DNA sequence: TGTGCCAGCGGGATCGCGGGACCCATGAACACTGAAGCTTTCTTT. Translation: CASGIAGPMNTEAFF.

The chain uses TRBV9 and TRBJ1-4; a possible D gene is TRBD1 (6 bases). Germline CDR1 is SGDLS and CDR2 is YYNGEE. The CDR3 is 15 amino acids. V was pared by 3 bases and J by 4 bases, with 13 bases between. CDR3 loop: CASSAQTGFNEKLFF. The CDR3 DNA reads TGTGCCAGCAGCGCACAAACAGGGTTTAATGAAAAACTGTTTTTT.

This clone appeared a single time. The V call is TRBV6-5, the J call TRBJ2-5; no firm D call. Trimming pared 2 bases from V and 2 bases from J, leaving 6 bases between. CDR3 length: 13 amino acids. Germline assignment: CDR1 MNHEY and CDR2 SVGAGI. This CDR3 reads CASSYGRQETQYF. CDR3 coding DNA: TGTGCCAGCAGTTACGGCAGACAAGAGACCCAGTACTTC.

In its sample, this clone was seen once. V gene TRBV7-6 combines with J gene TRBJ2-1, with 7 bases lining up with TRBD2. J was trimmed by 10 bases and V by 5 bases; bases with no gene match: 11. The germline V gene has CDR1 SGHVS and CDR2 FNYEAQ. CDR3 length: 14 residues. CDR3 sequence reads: CASSNPGLPREQFF. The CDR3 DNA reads TGTGCCAGCAGCAACCCGGGACTACCGAGGGAGCAGTTCTTC. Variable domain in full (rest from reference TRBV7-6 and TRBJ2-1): GAGVSQSPRYKVTKRGQDVALRCDPISGHVSLYWYRQALGQGPEFLTYFNYEAQQDKSGLPNDRFSAERPEGSISTLTIQRTEQRDSAMYRCASSNPGLPREQFFGPGTRLTVL.

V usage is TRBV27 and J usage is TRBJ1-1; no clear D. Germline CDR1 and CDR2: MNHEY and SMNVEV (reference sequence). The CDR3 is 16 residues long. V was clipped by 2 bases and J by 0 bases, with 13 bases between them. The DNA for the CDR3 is TGTGCCAGCAGTTTAAATGGAGGGCGCATGAACACTGAAGCTTTCTTT. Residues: CASSLNGGRMNTEAFF.

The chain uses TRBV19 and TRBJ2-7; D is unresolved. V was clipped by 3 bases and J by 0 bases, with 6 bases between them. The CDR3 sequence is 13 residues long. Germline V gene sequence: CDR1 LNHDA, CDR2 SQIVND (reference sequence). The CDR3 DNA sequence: TGTGCCAGTAGTATTAGCCCCTCCTACGAGCAGTACTTC. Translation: CASSISPSYEQYF.

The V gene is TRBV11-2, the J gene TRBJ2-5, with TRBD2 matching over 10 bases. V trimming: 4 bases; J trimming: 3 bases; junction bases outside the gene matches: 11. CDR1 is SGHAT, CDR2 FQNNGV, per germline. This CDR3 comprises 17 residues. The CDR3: CASSSRTGTSAKETQYF. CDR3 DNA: TGTGCCAGCAGCTCCCGTACCGGGACTAGCGCGAAAGAGACCCAGTACTTC.

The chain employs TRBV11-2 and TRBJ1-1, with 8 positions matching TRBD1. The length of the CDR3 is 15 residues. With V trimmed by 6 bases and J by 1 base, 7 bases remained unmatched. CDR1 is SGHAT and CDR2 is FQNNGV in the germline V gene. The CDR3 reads CASRRIQGGNTEAFF. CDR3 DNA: TGTGCCAGCAGAAGAATACAGGGGGGGAACACTGAAGCTTTCTTT.